Listed below are T cell receptor beta chains from one sample, sequenced in a study of T cell repertoires in cytomegalovirus infection. One entry per CDR3 protein results from TCRdb running MiXCR on the reads. The top ten clones hold 1.6% of a sample with fewer than 250,000 distinct CDR3 sequences, around an eighth of them seen once. Sequenced input: PBMCs. The receptors originated from a human donor in good health (CMV status not recorded). Some clones in this sample may be carry-over from other donors' samples. Both conserved end residues are part of each CDR3. Each record gives: V gene, J gene, D gene, clone size, CDR3 protein, CDR3 DNA. D genes are given only for firm matches. Expanded clones get a size class; other rows say once, few or many, or leave the size out.

TRBV7-2,TRBJ1-1,TRBD1,many,CASSPKGQANTEAFF,TGTGCCAGCAGCCCCAAAGGACAGGCGAACACTGAAGCTTTCTTT
TRBV7-9,TRBJ1-1,-,many,CASSFGRVNTEAFF,TGTGCCAGCAGCTTTGGCAGAGTGAACACTGAAGCTTTCTTT
TRBV6-1,TRBJ1-6,-,many,CASSQTAYNSPLHF,TGTGCCAGCAGCCAGACGGCCTATAATTCACCCCTCCACTTT
TRBV4-3,TRBJ1-1,-,few,CASSQDNRVTEAFF,TGCGCCAGCAGCCAAGATAACCGGGTGACTGAAGCTTTCTTT
TRBV6-6,TRBJ2-5,TRBD1,many,CASSYPTGGGQETQYF,TGTGCCAGCAGTTACCCGACAGGGGGAGGCCAAGAGACCCAGTACTTC
TRBV6-1,TRBJ1-3,-,-,CASTNPHRSTARNTIYF,TGTGCCAGCACCAACCCCCACAGGTCAACTGCTCGAAACACCATATATTTT
TRBV20-1,TRBJ2-5,TRBD2,-,CSARGASGRVGETQYF,TGCAGTGCTAGGGGGGCGAGCGGGAGAGTTGGGGAGACCCAGTACTTC
TRBV2,TRBJ2-7,TRBD2,-,CASTRGSYPDEQYF,TGTGCCAGCACCCGCGGGAGCTATCCGGACGAGCAGTACTTC
TRBV27,TRBJ2-3,-,many,CASSLFTDTDTQYF,TGTGCCAGCAGTTTATTTACGGACACAGATACGCAGTATTTT
TRBV9,TRBJ1-2,TRBD1,-,CASSVEDRGLYGYTF,TGTGCCAGCAGCGTAGAGGACAGGGGATTATATGGCTACACCTTC
TRBV5-5,TRBJ2-5,-,many,CASRASWTGIRETQYF,TGTGCCAGCAGGGCTTCGTGGACGGGGATTCGGGAGACCCAGTACTTC
TRBV6-1,TRBJ2-7,TRBD2,few,CASSEELGLLAEQYF,TGTGCCAGCAGTGAAGAGTTGGGACTACTCGCGGAGCAGTACTTC
TRBV6-1,TRBJ1-2,TRBD1,many,CASSEARDRGGYTF,TGTGCCAGCAGTGAAGCGAGGGACAGGGGCGGCTACACCTTC
TRBV7-2,TRBJ1-2,TRBD1,many,CASSSGTGGIYGYTF,TGTGCCAGCAGCTCCGGGACAGGGGGCATTTACGGCTACACCTTC
TRBV4-2,TRBJ2-5,TRBD1,many,CASSQGTGGIETQYF,TGTGCCAGCAGCCAAGGGACAGGGGGTATAGAGACCCAGTACTTC
TRBV28,TRBJ2-4,-,few,CASSLLDKAIAKNIQYF,TGTGCCAGCAGTTTATTGGACAAAGCCATAGCCAAAAACATTCAGTACTTC
TRBV7-2,TRBJ2-7,TRBD2,many,CASSLDGTSGSYEQYF,TGTGCCAGCAGCTTAGATGGGACTAGCGGCTCCTACGAGCAGTACTTC
TRBV7-2,TRBJ2-3,-,many,CASSADGDTQYF,TGTGCCAGCAGCGCGGATGGGGATACGCAGTATTTT
TRBV15,TRBJ2-2,-,few,CATSRSRQTTGELFF,TGTGCCACCAGCAGATCCCGACAGACCACCGGGGAGCTGTTTTTT
TRBV10-3,TRBJ2-3,-,many,CAISESGRGTKNTQYF,TGTGCCATCAGTGAGTCGGGTCGGGGGACGAAAAATACGCAGTATTTT
TRBV11-3,TRBJ1-1,-,many,CASSLESDSEAFF,TGTGCCAGCAGCTTAGAGTCAGACTCTGAAGCTTTCTTT
TRBV7-2,TRBJ2-1,TRBD2,many,CASSKSGRADNEQFF,TGTGCCAGCAGCAAGAGCGGGAGGGCCGACAATGAGCAGTTCTTC
TRBV7-9,TRBJ2-5,-,-,CASRRAGDQETQYF,TGTGCCAGCAGAAGGGCAGGGGACCAAGAGACCCAGTACTTC
TRBV7-3,TRBJ1-1,-,many,CASSFPSSEAFF,TGTGCCAGCAGCTTCCCCTCTTCTGAAGCTTTCTTT
TRBV19,TRBJ2-3,TRBD1,many,CASSIQGAGDTQYF,TGTGCCAGTAGTATCCAGGGGGCCGGAGATACGCAGTATTTT
TRBV4-2,TRBJ2-7,-,-,CASSQDHGFNEQYF,TGTGCCAGCAGCCAAGATCATGGCTTCAACGAGCAGTACTTC
TRBV28,TRBJ1-2,-,few,CASHPGGGVGYTF,TGTGCCAGCCATCCGGGGGGGGGCGTTGGCTACACCTTC
TRBV14,TRBJ2-2,-,once,CASSRDHPNTGELFF,TGTGCCAGCAGCCGGGACCACCCTAACACCGGGGAGCTGTTTTTT
TRBV5-1,TRBJ1-1,-,many,CASSLVGGSNTEAFF,TGCGCCAGCAGCTTGGTAGGGGGAAGTAACACTGAAGCTTTCTTT
TRBV18,TRBJ1-3,-,-,CASSPVTGSSGNTIYF,TGTGCCAGCTCACCGGTAACAGGGTCCTCTGGAAACACCATATATTTT
TRBV5-6,TRBJ1-1,-,few,CASTGGVRTEAFF,TGTGCCAGCACGGGGGGGGTCCGGACTGAAGCTTTCTTT
TRBV4-1,TRBJ1-5,-,-,CASSQDVDTYSNQPQHF,TGTGCCAGCAGCCAAGATGTGGACACCTATAGCAATCAGCCCCAGCATTTT
TRBV28,TRBJ2-5,-,few,CASSLGDRETQYF,TGTGCCAGCAGTTTAGGCGACCGGGAGACCCAGTACTTC
TRBV7-8,TRBJ1-4,TRBD1,many,CASSLGTGPAEKLFF,TGTGCCAGCAGCCTGGGGACAGGGCCCGCTGAAAAACTGTTTTTT
TRBV7-6,TRBJ1-2,TRBD1,many,CASSLGADRGHGYTF,TGTGCCAGCAGCTTAGGGGCGGACAGGGGTCATGGCTACACCTTC
TRBV2,TRBJ2-2,TRBD1,-,CASSGDSYGELFF,TGTGCCAGCAGTGGGGACAGCTACGGGGAGCTGTTTTTT
TRBV5-1,TRBJ1-1,-,-,CASSLDLSGGNTEAFF,TGCGCCAGCAGCTTGGATTTGTCGGGGGGGAACACTGAAGCTTTCTTT
TRBV19,TRBJ2-2,TRBD1,many,CASLQGTHTGELFF,TGTGCCAGCCTACAGGGGACCCACACCGGGGAGCTGTTTTTT
TRBV7-8,TRBJ2-7,TRBD2,many,CASSPQLAGLSYEQYF,TGTGCCAGCAGCCCCCAACTAGCGGGACTCTCCTACGAGCAGTACTTC
TRBV28,TRBJ2-5,TRBD2,many,CASSHLAGVEETQYF,TGTGCCAGCAGTCATCTAGCGGGAGTTGAAGAGACCCAGTACTTC
TRBV20-1,TRBJ2-1,-,many,CSARWGIRDEQFF,TGCAGTGCTAGATGGGGGATTAGGGATGAGCAGTTCTTC